This TCR beta chain stems from a study of beta chain features in type 1 diabetes. This CDR3 is built from 19 residues. The germline gives CDR1 MNHEY, CDR2 SMNVEV (reference sequence). After removal of 6 bases from V and 3 bases from J, the junction contained 16 bases not matched to a gene. Sequencing targeted expressed TCRB transcripts, as all isolated RNA had been reverse transcribed. Sequenced by immunoSEQ multiplex PCR; TCRdb stores in-frame clones only, minus some. The table includes 20,000 to 30,000 clones, over 60% detected once. This clonotype was obtained from a woman in her thirties or forties in good health. This chain links TRBV27 with TRBJ2-3; 12 bases agree with TRBD2. The sample comprised Tregs from blood. CDR3: CASSQVASGGAGLTDTQYF. For the CDR3, the DNA is TGTGCCAGCAGCCAAGTGGCTAGCGGGGGGGCGGGGCTGACAGATACGCAGTATTTT.